These 30 T cell receptor beta chains were all obtained from the same sample, sequenced in a study of shared clonotypes between healthy human individuals. TCRdb's copy holds only in-frame clones and misses some; the assay was immunoSEQ multiplex PCR. This sample has roughly 2,000,000 clones, with roughly 95% found just once. CD45RO-negative CD8 cells positively selected for CCR7 made up the naive population, which excluded terminally differentiated effector memory CD45RA+ cells. The sample taken for sequencing was naive CD8+ T cells sorted from blood. The receptors were gathered from a man aged 18 to 30 in good health.

The rearrangement joins TRBV6-5 to TRBJ2-1, with 10 bases identical to TRBD2. Germline lookup yields CDR1 MNHEY and CDR2 SVGAGI. The length of the CDR3 is 15 residues. V dropped 5 bases and J dropped 6; count of bases not matched to a gene: 7. The CDR3 nucleotides read TGTGCCAGCAGTCTCGAGCGGGGGGGCCTCAATGAGCAGTTCTTC. Its translation: CASSLERGGLNEQFF.

About this clone: The sample has other DNA sequences that encode this CDR3 too. The chain has TRBV19 and TRBJ2-7; D remains unclear. The CDR3 contains 13 residues. The V gene's germline CDR1 is LNHDA and CDR2 SQIVND (reference sequence). With 3 bases removed from V and 3 bases from J, the gap between germline ends came to 9 bases. The CDR3 spells CASSMGHLYEQYF. DNA for the CDR3: TGTGCCAGTAGTATGGGTCACCTCTACGAGCAGTACTTC.

J is TRBJ2-2 and V is TRBV2; a weak D match, TRBD2 (6 bases). The CDR3 loop spans 14 amino acids. Germline assignment: CDR1 SNHLY and CDR2 FYNNEI. Trimming cost V 8 bases and J 2 bases, with 12 bases left between them. The chain's CDR3 is CASCWGVNTGELFF. The CDR3 coding sequence is TGTGCCAGCTGTTGGGGGGTTAACACCGGGGAGCTGTTTTTT.

V gene TRBV6-1 combines with J gene TRBJ1-5; D unclear. Trimming shortened V by 4 bases and J by 1 base, and 17 bases separated the two germline ends. The CDR3 extends over 17 amino acids. Germline V gene sequence: CDR1 MNHNS, CDR2 SASEGT. The CDR3 region has the DNA TGTGCCAGCAGTGTGGAATTAGGTCCCCACAGCAATCAGCCCCAGCATTTT. Encoded protein: CASSVELGPHSNQPQHF.

The chain has TRBV6-5 and TRBJ2-7, with 9 positions matching TRBD2. This CDR3 is 15 amino acids long. V dropped 5 bases and J dropped 2; count of bases not matched to a gene: 7. From germline, CDR1 is MNHEY and CDR2 SVGAGI. CDR3 DNA sequence: TGTGCCAGCAGTCCCGAGGCTAGCGGGACCTACGAGCAGTACTTC. This gives the protein CASSPEASGTYEQYF.

This chain joins TRBV15 and TRBJ1-6; D call uncertain. Germline V lookup: CDR1 LNHNV, CDR2 YYDKDF (reference sequence). V lost 1 base to trimming and J lost 2 bases, with 9 bases between them. CDR3 length: 16 residues. CDR3 coding DNA: TGTGCCACCAGCAGAGTCGGGGTCGCCTATAATTCACCCCTCCACTTT. This encodes CATSRVGVAYNSPLHF.

The sample holds one count of this clone. The rearrangement links TRBV18 to TRBJ2-5; perhaps TRBD2 as D (6 bases). The germline V gene encodes CDR1 KGHSH and CDR2 LQKENI. The CDR3 totals 17 residues. Trimming cost V 5 bases and J 2 bases, with 21 bases left between them. Here the CDR3 reads CASSGMTMGGRQETQYF. The CDR3 nucleotides read TGTGCCAGCTCAGGGATGACTATGGGGGGACGACAAGAGACCCAGTACTTC.

Here the CDR3 DNA reads TGTGCCAGCAGCTTAGTCGCAGGGGCAGATTCACCCCTCCACTTT. Translation gives CASSLVAGADSPLHF. The V and J genes are TRBV7-2 and TRBJ1-6; D possibly corresponds to TRBD1 (6 bases). V shed 1 base and J shed 8 bases, with 12 bases lying between them. The CDR3 has 15 residues. CDR1 and CDR2 from the germline V gene are SGHTA and FQGNSA.

The chain employs TRBV7-2 and TRBJ2-3; 12 bases are shared with TRBD1. J was trimmed by 5 bases and V by 5 bases; bases with no gene match: 11. This CDR3 is 17 amino acids long. Germline values: CDR1 SGHTA, CDR2 FQGNSA. The CDR3 loop is CASSHPGQGASGDTQYF. CDR3 in DNA: TGTGCCAGCAGCCATCCGGGACAGGGGGCAAGTGGAGATACGCAGTATTTT.

This sequence joins TRBV15 and TRBJ2-7; possible D gene TRBD2, 5 bases. In germline, CDR1 is LNHNV, CDR2 YYDKDF (reference sequence). V was shortened by 5 bases and J by 1 base, with 9 bases between the two germline ends. CDR3 length: 13 amino acids. The CDR3 loop reads CATSFRESYEQYF. Here the CDR3 DNA reads TGTGCCACCAGCTTCCGGGAATCCTACGAGCAGTACTTC.

V and J are TRBV13 and TRBJ2-7; D call uncertain. Trimming removed 2 bases from V and 4 bases from J, with 21 bases in between. The CDR3 sequence is 17 residues long. Germline assignment: CDR1 PRHDT and CDR2 FYEKMQ (reference sequence). Written as DNA, the CDR3 is TGTGCCAGCAGCTTATCCATCGCTACGGGTGGTCGGTACGAGCAGTACTTC. This encodes CASSLSIATGGRYEQYF.

The chain employs TRBV27 and TRBJ2-2; D tentatively fits TRBD1 or TRBD2 (5 bases each). This CDR3 comprises 18 residues. The germline V gene encodes CDR1 MNHEY and CDR2 SMNVEV (reference sequence). With 3 bases removed from V and 0 bases from J, the gap between germline ends came to 17 bases. Written as DNA, the CDR3 is TGTGCCAGCAGTTTTTTCGGATTTATGGGGGCGAACACCGGGGAGCTGTTTTTT. Protein sequence: CASSFFGFMGANTGELFF.

The rearrangement links TRBV27 to TRBJ2-1, with D uncertain. CDR3 length: 15 amino acids. Trimming removed 4 bases from V and 0 bases from J, with 10 bases in between. Germline assignment: CDR1 MNHEY and CDR2 SMNVEV (reference sequence). CDR3 sequence (DNA): TGTGCCAGCAGTTACGGCCTGAGCTCCTACAATGAGCAGTTCTTC. The encoded protein is CASSYGLSSYNEQFF.

V gene TRBV27 combines with J gene TRBJ1-5, with D hard to call. The germline V gene has CDR1 MNHEY and CDR2 SMNVEV (reference sequence). The CDR3 runs 16 residues. Between the trimmed V and J ends, which lost 5 bases and 0 bases, there was a span of 14 bases. CDR3 nucleotide sequence: TGTGCCAGCAGTCCCCGCAGTTTGGCTAGCAATCAGCCCCAGCATTTT. Amino acids: CASSPRSLASNQPQHF.

This rearrangement joins TRBV27 to TRBJ2-7, with 12 bases identical to TRBD1. The CDR3 contains 16 residues. The ends lost 4 bases at V and 3 bases at J; junction bases unmatched: 7. CDR1 is MNHEY, CDR2 SMNVEV, per germline (reference sequence). CDR3 protein: CASSSGTGGDGYEQYF. CDR3 DNA: TGTGCCAGCAGTTCCGGGACAGGGGGCGATGGCTACGAGCAGTACTTC.

V usage is TRBV6-5 and J usage is TRBJ1-2, with D perhaps TRBD1 (6 bases). The V gene's germline CDR1 is MNHEY and CDR2 SVGAGI. The germline V and J ends were trimmed by 6 bases and 5 bases, with 13 bases remaining between them. The CDR3 is 13 amino acids. In nucleotides, the CDR3 is TGTGCCAGCAGACCCTCCAGGGGATATGGCTACACCTTC. Its translation is CASRPSRGYGYTF.

With regard to this clone: The same CDR3 is also encoded by other DNA sequences in this sample. V is TRBV29-1 and J is TRBJ2-1; 7 bases are a match to TRBD2. The CDR3 runs to 13 residues. The V gene end was trimmed by 4 bases and the J gene end by 0 bases; junction bases not matched to a gene: 0. CDR1 SQVTM and CDR2 ANQGSEA come from the germline V gene. The CDR3 DNA is TGCAGCGTTGGCGGGAGCTCCTACAATGAGCAGTTCTTC. Translation: CSVGGSSYNEQFF.

The chain links TRBV9 to TRBJ2-7; 10 bases fit TRBD1. V lost 4 bases to trimming and J lost 6 bases; unmatched junction nucleotides: 7. Per the germline V gene, CDR1 is SGDLS and CDR2 is YYNGEE. The CDR3 consists of 14 residues. The CDR3 sequence: CASSNGQGVGEQYF. The CDR3 nucleotides read TGTGCCAGCAGCAACGGACAGGGGGTCGGCGAGCAGTACTTC.

Note on this clone: Other DNA sequences in this sample translate to the same CDR3. The V and J genes are TRBV5-1 and TRBJ2-1; D remains ambiguous. The germline CDR1 and CDR2 sequences are SGHRS and YFSETQ. V lost 4 bases to trimming and J lost 4 bases, with 9 bases between them. The CDR3 length is 13 residues. In nucleotides, the CDR3 is TGCGCCAGCAGCCTGGATGGTTACAATGAGCAGTTCTTC. The encoded protein is CASSLDGYNEQFF.

This clone was seen just once. This sequence joins TRBV30 and TRBJ2-3; the match to TRBD2 covers 13 bases. The CDR3 is made up of 15 amino acids. V shed 3 bases, J shed 4 bases, and the junction held 4 bases outside the gene matches. The V gene's germline CDR1 is GTSNPN and CDR2 SVGIG (reference sequence). The CDR3 loop is CAWRGTSGKPDTQYF. CDR3 bases: TGTGCCTGGAGGGGGACTAGCGGGAAGCCAGATACGCAGTATTTT. Looking up the rest from reference TRBV30 and TRBJ2-3 gives the full variable domain: SQTIHQWPATLVQPVGSPLSLECTVEGTSNPNLYWYRQAAGRGLQLLFYSVGIGQISSEVPQNLSASRPQDRQFILSSKKLLLSDSGFYLCAWRGTSGKPDTQYFGPGTRLTVL.

The chain joins TRBV5-1 to TRBJ1-1; the D gene is possibly TRBD1 (5 bases). V was cut by 0 bases and J by 5 bases, with 14 bases left in between. Germline assignment: CDR1 SGHRS and CDR2 YFSETQ. The CDR3 sequence is 15 residues long. CDR3: CASSLARGGGTEAFF. The CDR3 nucleotides are TGCGCCAGCAGCTTGGCGAGGGGTGGAGGGACTGAAGCTTTCTTT.

This clone appeared a few times. CDR3 sequence reads: CASSSTGGGAPLHF. CDR3 nucleotides: TGTGCCAGCAGCTCAACCGGGGGCGGTGCACCCCTCCACTTT. J is TRBJ1-6 and V is TRBV7-3; tentatively, D is TRBD1 (6 bases). This CDR3 contains 14 residues. The germline gives CDR1 SGHTA, CDR2 FQGTGA. V lost 4 bases and J 11 bases, leaving 15 bases between the germline ends.

As to this clone: Different DNA sequences within this sample yield the same CDR3. The chain couples TRBV5-4 to TRBJ2-7; 9 bases align to TRBD1. CDR1 and CDR2 from the germline V gene are SGHNT and YYREEE (reference sequence). Losses at the gene ends were 3 bases for V and 1 base for J; bases not matched to a gene: 5. This CDR3 is 15 amino acids long. The CDR3 DNA reads as TGTGCCAGCAGCTCGGGACAGGGTCTATCCTACGAGCAGTACTTC. This translates into CASSSGQGLSYEQYF.

The CDR3 bases are TGTGCCAGCAGCTCCATCGGTACGAACACTGAAGCTTTCTTT. It codes for CASSSIGTNTEAFF. The genes are TRBV5-5 and TRBJ1-1; no clear D gene. V shed 3 bases and J shed 1 base, with 10 bases lying between them. This CDR3 comprises 14 residues. Germline lookup yields CDR1 SGHKS and CDR2 YYEKEE (reference sequence).

CDR3 DNA: TGCGCCAGCAGCCAAGATAGGGGGGAAACCTACGAGCAGTACTTC. It codes for CASSQDRGETYEQYF. The rearrangement uses TRBV4-1 and TRBJ2-7; D is possibly TRBD1 or TRBD2 (6 bases each). The CDR3 spans 15 residues. Germline V gene data show CDR1 as MGHRA and CDR2 as YSYEKL. Trimming removed 0 bases at V and 2 bases at J, with 11 bases between.

The chain joins TRBV11-2 to TRBJ2-2; D not resolved. Looked up from germline, CDR1 is SGHAT and CDR2 is FQNNGV. This CDR3 contains 15 residues. V lost 1 base and J 7 bases, leaving 13 bases between the germline ends. In DNA form, the CDR3 reads TGTGCCAGCAGCTTAGTGGGTTATATGTTCGGGGAGCTGTTTTTT. As protein: CASSLVGYMFGELFF.

This clone occurred once. The chain uses TRBV4-2 and TRBJ2-7; 10 nucleotides match TRBD2. V dropped 1 base and J dropped 4; count of bases not matched to a gene: 4. This CDR3 is 15 amino acids long. Germline V gene lookup returns CDR1 LGHNA and CDR2 YNFKEQ. The DNA of the CDR3 is TGTGCCAGCAGCCAAGTGATAGCGGGGGGATACGAGCAGTACTTC. Amino acids: CASSQVIAGGYEQYF.

V usage is TRBV7-9 and J usage is TRBJ2-5; 7 positions match TRBD1. The CDR3 is 15 amino acids. Losses at the gene ends were 0 bases for V and 2 bases for J; bases not matched to a gene: 3. Per the germline V gene, CDR1 is SEHNR and CDR2 is FQNEAQ (reference sequence). DNA for the CDR3: TGTGCCAGCAGCTTAGCCCAGGGGGAGCAAGAGACCCAGTACTTC. Translated: CASSLAQGEQETQYF.

This chain uses TRBV29-1 with TRBJ1-2; D gene unclear. This CDR3 region has 17 residues. V was cut by 1 base and J by 0 bases, with 18 bases left in between. Germline V gene data show CDR1 as SQVTM and CDR2 as ANQGSEA. The CDR3 region is CSVEGGAADSSNYGYTF. For the CDR3, the DNA is TGCAGCGTTGAAGGGGGTGCGGCCGACTCTTCTAACTATGGCTACACCTTC.

CDR3: CASSSGQAYYGYTF. The CDR3 DNA reads TGTGCCAGCAGTTCGGGACAGGCGTACTATGGCTACACCTTC. The chain couples TRBV27 to TRBJ1-2, with 8 nucleotides matching TRBD1. CDR3 length equals 14 residues. The germline V gene has CDR1 MNHEY and CDR2 SMNVEV (reference sequence). Unmatched junction bases numbered 4, after V lost 4 bases and J lost 3 bases.